This passage covers 28 T cell receptor beta chains from one sample sequenced in a study of cytomegalovirus exposure and HLA in healthy donors. Use of 60 Vbeta and 13 Jbeta primers characterized the PCR. This table comes from immunoSEQ multiplex PCR, and its TCRdb copy is limited to in-frame clones, with some not included. The sample lists about 210,000 clones; 60% to 80% were seen once. Sequencing input: PBMCs. These TCRs come from a male donor in good health and CMV-seronegative.

The gene calls are TRBV27 and TRBJ2-1; weak D call: TRBD2 (5 bases). The CDR3 extends over 15 amino acids. Per the germline V gene, CDR1 is MNHEY and CDR2 is SMNVEV (reference sequence). V lost 1 base to trimming and J lost 0 bases, with 7 bases between them. The CDR3 loop reads CASSLFSVSYNEQFF. CDR3 coding DNA: TGTGCCAGCAGTTTATTTAGCGTCTCCTACAATGAGCAGTTCTTC.

The gene calls are TRBV6-5 and TRBJ1-1; TRBD1 aligns across 7 bases. This CDR3 spans 15 amino acids. Germline values: CDR1 MNHEY, CDR2 SVGAGI. V was pared by 6 bases and J by 0 bases, with 7 bases of the junction left unmatched. The CDR3 sequence is CASSQGGRMNTEAFF. Here the CDR3 DNA reads TGTGCCAGCAGCCAGGGGGGCAGGATGAACACTGAAGCTTTCTTT.

The chain employs TRBV5-1 and TRBJ2-1, with unresolved D. Germline-derived CDR1 and CDR2 are SGHRS and YFSETQ. The germline V and J ends were trimmed by 1 base and 0 bases, with 11 bases remaining between them. The CDR3 runs to 16 residues. Here the CDR3 reads CASSLSGLSSYNEQFF. The CDR3 DNA is TGCGCCAGCAGCTTGTCAGGTCTGAGCTCCTACAATGAGCAGTTCTTC.

This clone was recorded once. The V gene is TRBV23-1, the J gene TRBJ1-5, with 9 bases lining up with TRBD1. TRBV23-1 is an ORF; its function is uncertain. Germline trimming cut 5 bases from V and 4 bases from J; bases unmatched to any gene: 18. The CDR3 extends over 19 amino acids. CDR3 in amino acids: CASSARDREGVDANQPQHF. The CDR3 DNA reads as TGCGCCAGCAGTGCTAGGGACAGGGAGGGAGTTGATGCAAATCAGCCCCAGCATTTT.

CDR3 loop: CASSSREGQGETQYF. The DNA of the CDR3 is TGTGCCAGCAGCTCACGGGAGGGGCAGGGGGAGACCCAGTACTTC. The chain uses TRBV5-4 and TRBJ2-5; 8 nucleotides match TRBD2. Germline CDR1 SGHNT, CDR2 YYREEE (reference sequence). This CDR3 spans 15 amino acids. J gave up 5 bases and V 3 bases, and 9 bases lay outside the gene matches.

The chain is built from TRBV5-1 and TRBJ1-4, with D unclear. The V end was cut by 6 bases, the J end by 6 bases, with 15 bases between. This CDR3 contains 14 residues. In germline, CDR1 is SGHRS, CDR2 YFSETQ. CDR3 bases: TGCGCCAGCAAACGAGGGTCGGAAGATGAAAAACTGTTTTTT. This encodes CASKRGSEDEKLFF.

This chain connects TRBV19 to TRBJ2-4; 8 positions agree with TRBD1. Germline V lookup: CDR1 LNHDA, CDR2 SQIVND (reference sequence). The CDR3 totals 13 residues. Trimming removed 5 bases from V and 6 bases from J; junction bases left unmatched: 3. The CDR3 region is CASSLGQGNIQYF. The CDR3 region has the DNA TGTGCCAGTAGTCTAGGACAGGGAAACATTCAGTACTTC.

This chain links TRBV19 with TRBJ1-4, with a possible D match to TRBD1 (6 bases). Germline lookup yields CDR1 LNHDA and CDR2 SQIVND (reference sequence). The CDR3 extends over 14 amino acids. V lost 7 bases and J lost 0, with 9 bases in between. Here the CDR3 DNA reads TGTGCCAGTACGCACAGGGCAACTAATGAAAAACTGTTTTTT. As protein: CASTHRATNEKLFF.

The genes are TRBV6-6 and TRBJ1-1; TRBD1 matches 7 bases. CDR1 MNHNY and CDR2 SVGAGI come from the germline V gene (reference sequence). The J segment lost 1 base and the V segment lost 6 bases, leaving 5 bases of the junction unmatched. The CDR3 sequence is 14 residues long. The CDR3 loop is CASRQTGSNTEAFF. The CDR3 bases are TGTGCCAGCAGGCAGACAGGGTCGAACACTGAAGCTTTCTTT.

There are a few counts of this clone. J is TRBJ1-1 and V is TRBV15, with D tentatively TRBD1 (6 bases). This CDR3 contains 17 residues. Per the germline V gene, CDR1 is LNHNV and CDR2 is YYDKDF (reference sequence). V was trimmed by 0 bases and J by 4 bases, leaving 18 bases between them. CDR3 DNA sequence: TGTGCCACCAGCAGAGATACCCCGGGGAGGGGGGGCACTGAAGCTTTCTTT. It translates to CATSRDTPGRGGTEAFF.

This clone was detected only once. The J gene is TRBJ2-1, the V gene TRBV6-5; D unclear. The CDR3 length is 16 residues. The germline CDR1 and CDR2 sequences are MNHEY and SVGAGI. Trimming removed 4 bases from V and 0 bases from J, with 13 bases in between. The CDR3 loop reads CASSSLDGLSYNEQFF. In DNA form, the CDR3 reads TGTGCCAGCAGTTCCCTAGACGGCCTCTCCTACAATGAGCAGTTCTTC.

The genes are TRBV7-9 and TRBJ2-7, with D maybe TRBD1 (7 bases). The CDR3 spans 15 residues. CDR1 SEHNR and CDR2 FQNEAQ come from the germline V gene (reference sequence). V was shortened by 5 bases and J by 5 bases, with 19 bases between the two germline ends. CDR3 nucleotide sequence: TGTGCCAGCAGCGGGTTGCAGGGGGGCAGGGACGAGCAGTACTTC. Amino acid sequence: CASSGLQGGRDEQYF.

As DNA, the CDR3 is TGTGCCAGCAGCCAAGATGGACAGGGGTTAGATCAGCCCCAGCATTTT. It encodes CASSQDGQGLDQPQHF. The chain joins TRBV4-2 to TRBJ1-5; 9 bases map to TRBD1. CDR3 length: 16 amino acids. Trimming cost V 0 bases and J 5 bases; bases outside gene matches: 5. CDR1 is LGHNA and CDR2 is YNFKEQ in the germline V gene.

The chain is built from TRBV29-1 and TRBJ1-2; D not resolved. CDR1 SQVTM and CDR2 ANQGSEA come from the germline V gene. Trimming took 3 bases from V and 2 from J, leaving 4 bases between them. The CDR3 covers 11 residues. The CDR3 loop reads CSVEANYGYTF. The CDR3 nucleotides are TGCAGCGTTGAGGCAAACTATGGCTACACCTTC.

V gene TRBV29-1 combines with J gene TRBJ2-1; TRBD2 aligns across 12 bases. The V gene's germline CDR1 is SQVTM and CDR2 ANQGSEA. The CDR3 consists of 12 residues. The ends lost 3 bases at V and 9 bases at J; junction bases unmatched: 0. CDR3 region: CSVETSGSEQFF. In DNA, the CDR3 is TGCAGCGTTGAGACTAGCGGGAGTGAGCAGTTCTTC.

V is TRBV28 and J is TRBJ2-1, with a tentative D call TRBD1 (6 bases). Trimming took off 6 bases at V and 9 bases at J, with 12 bases between the two ends. This CDR3 spans 12 amino acids. CDR1 is MDHEN and CDR2 is SYDVKM in the germline V gene. The chain's CDR3 is CASSVQGTEQFF. CDR3 DNA sequence: TGTGCCAGCAGCGTACAGGGAACTGAGCAGTTCTTC.

This clone was found a few times. The rearrangement joins TRBV27 to TRBJ2-6; perhaps TRBD1 as D (6 bases). This CDR3 region has 14 residues. CDR1 and CDR2 from the germline V gene are MNHEY and SMNVEV (reference sequence). The V gene lost 5 bases and the J gene lost 4 bases, with 9 bases spanning the gap. In nucleotides, the CDR3 is TGTGCCAGCAGTAACAGGGCCGGGGCCAACGTCCTGACTTTC. This codes for CASSNRAGANVLTF.

V gene TRBV28 combines with J gene TRBJ1-1; tentatively, D is TRBD1 (6 bases). Germline CDR1 reads MDHEN; CDR2 reads SYDVKM. The CDR3 extends over 16 amino acids. Trimming took 7 bases from V and 0 from J, leaving 18 bases between them. The CDR3 DNA reads TGTGCCAGCACCGAACCTACAGGGCCCGTGAACACTGAAGCTTTCTTT. It translates to CASTEPTGPVNTEAFF.

J is TRBJ2-1 and V is TRBV7-9; TRBD2 matches at 7 bases. Germline V gene data show CDR1 as SEHNR and CDR2 as FQNEAQ (reference sequence). The ends lost 8 bases at V and 8 bases at J; junction bases unmatched: 18. The CDR3 spans 16 residues. The CDR3 reads CASPSRGGGRYDEQFF. The CDR3 region has the DNA TGTGCCAGCCCGAGCCGGGGTGGCGGGAGATACGATGAGCAGTTCTTC.

The chain employs TRBV28 and TRBJ1-2; TRBD1 might be the D (5 bases). Trimming stripped 7 bases from V and 2 bases from J, with 11 bases between. This CDR3 is built from 13 residues. CDR1 and CDR2 (germline): MDHEN, SYDVKM. CDR3 protein: CASNTGANYGYTF. The CDR3 nucleotides are TGTGCCAGCAACACTGGGGCAAACTATGGCTACACCTTC.

The chain recombines TRBV19 with TRBJ1-1, with D possibly being TRBD1 (5 bases). The length of the CDR3 is 15 residues. Trimming stripped 6 bases from V and 3 bases from J, with 17 bases between. Germline V gene lookup returns CDR1 LNHDA and CDR2 SQIVND (reference sequence). The CDR3 is CASRWGEALDTEAFF. In DNA form, the CDR3 reads TGTGCCAGTAGATGGGGGGAAGCCTTAGACACTGAAGCTTTCTTT.

This clone was detected a few times. This rearrangement joins TRBV5-1 to TRBJ1-3, with 7 bases matching TRBD1. This CDR3 comprises 14 residues. Germline V gene sequence: CDR1 SGHRS, CDR2 YFSETQ. The V segment lost 4 bases and the J segment 0 bases; nucleotides outside the gene matches: 1. CDR3 sequence (DNA): TGCGCCAGCAGCGGGACAGTCTCTGGAAACACCATATATTTT. It yields the protein CASSGTVSGNTIYF.

This clone was observed once. J is TRBJ1-2 and V is TRBV27; D is ambiguous. Germline V gene lookup returns CDR1 MNHEY and CDR2 SMNVEV (reference sequence). The length of the CDR3 is 13 residues. Deletions cut 3 bases from V and 4 bases from J, with 9 bases between. The CDR3: CASSFGNSYGYTF. In DNA, the CDR3 is TGTGCCAGCAGTTTCGGGAATAGCTATGGCTACACCTTC.

V usage is TRBV5-3 and J usage is TRBJ1-4, with D maybe TRBD1 (6 bases). TRBV5-3 is filed as an ORF, its function uncertain. The CDR3 is 14 residues long. Deletions cut 4 bases from V and 6 bases from J, with 13 bases between. Here the CDR3 DNA reads TGTGCCAGAAGCGCACAGGGTTGGGATGAAAAACTGTTTTTT. Its protein is CARSAQGWDEKLFF.

The genes are TRBV27 and TRBJ2-2, with D hard to call. With 3 bases removed from V and 4 bases from J, the gap between germline ends came to 15 bases. Germline CDR1 and CDR2: MNHEY and SMNVEV (reference sequence). This CDR3 comprises 16 residues. Here the CDR3 reads CASSLPGWSSTGELFF. The DNA for the CDR3 is TGTGCCAGCAGTTTGCCCGGGTGGTCGAGCACCGGGGAGCTGTTTTTT.

The chain recombines TRBV7-3 with TRBJ2-7; 10 bases are shared with TRBD2. From germline, CDR1 is SGHTA and CDR2 FQGTGA. The CDR3 covers 14 residues. With 3 bases clipped from V and 6 bases from J, the junction kept 5 bases outside the gene matches. The CDR3, as DNA: TGTGCCAGCAGCTTGGGGACTAGCGCGGCCGAGCAGTACTTC. Its translation is CASSLGTSAAEQYF.

The V call is TRBV30, the J call TRBJ1-1; perhaps TRBD1 as D (5 bases). Germline lookup yields CDR1 GTSNPN and CDR2 SVGIG (reference sequence). V lost 4 bases to trimming and J lost 6 bases, with 18 bases between them. CDR3 length: 14 residues. CDR3: CAWTPRGGVSEAFF. For the CDR3, the DNA is TGTGCCTGGACACCCCGGGGGGGTGTCTCTGAAGCTTTCTTT.

This rearrangement joins TRBV15 to TRBJ2-1, with 9 bases identical to TRBD1. Unmatched junction bases numbered 3, after V lost 2 bases and J lost 7 bases. Germline loops: CDR1 LNHNV, CDR2 YYDKDF (reference sequence). The CDR3 is 14 amino acids. In nucleotides, the CDR3 is TGTGCCACCAGCAGAAGGACAGGGGTTAATGAGCAGTTCTTC. Translating gives CATSRRTGVNEQFF.